The next 19 T cell receptor beta chains were all read from a single sample in a study of T cells in Graves' hyperthyroidism and ophthalmopathy. Amplification of TCR beta CDR3 regions used RNA as the template. In the first-round RT-PCR of the TCR CDR3, the HTBI primer set was used. From the multiplex PCR reads, TCRdb called clonotypes with MiXCR, one entry per CDR3 protein. There are 530,000 or so distinct CDR3 sequences in the sample; over 15% occur only once, and 17% lies in the top ten. Sequencing was carried out using blood. These receptor sequences come from a woman between 18 and 29 years old with Graves' ophthalmopathy.

V gene TRBV6-5 combines with J gene TRBJ2-7; 15 nucleotides match TRBD2. The germline V gene has CDR1 MNHEY and CDR2 SVGAGI. V shed 6 bases and J 1 base; nucleotides not matched to a gene: 7. The CDR3 totals 17 residues. CDR3 sequence: CASSLGGLAGGSYEQYF. DNA of the CDR3: TGTGCCAGCAGCTTAGGCGGACTAGCGGGGGGGTCCTACGAGCAGTACTTC.

This clonotype has more than one count but fewer than ten. The chain joins TRBV4-1 to TRBJ1-2; 11 positions agree with TRBD1. Per germline, CDR1 MGHRA and CDR2 YSYEKL. This CDR3 has 14 amino acids. The junction had 8 bases not matched to a gene; V was cut back by 7 bases and J by 7 bases. CDR3 in amino acids: CASTTDRGQVGYTF. As DNA, the CDR3 is TGCGCCAGCACCACGGACAGGGGGCAGGTTGGCTACACCTTC.

The gene calls are TRBV7-8 and TRBJ2-5; D is perhaps TRBD2 (5 bases). The length of the CDR3 is 14 residues. V shed 5 bases and J shed 2 bases, with 12 bases lying between them. Germline CDR1 is SGHVS and CDR2 is FQNEAQ. CDR3 bases: TGTGCCAGCAGCCCTAGCCCGGAGCAAGAGACCCAGTACTTC. It specifies CASSPSPEQETQYF.

This clonotype was seen a handful of times. The chain employs TRBV28 and TRBJ2-7; 11 bases match TRBD2. The J segment lost 0 bases and the V segment lost 7 bases, leaving 23 bases of the junction unmatched. The CDR3 runs to 21 residues. Germline lookup yields CDR1 MDHEN and CDR2 SYDVKM. CDR3 DNA sequence: TGTGCCAGCATTCCCCTTGGTCGGAGACTAGCGGGACCCCCGAGCTCCTACGAGCAGTACTTC. Translation gives CASIPLGRRLAGPPSSYEQYF.

The table lists this clonotype with many counts. The chain carries TRBV28 and TRBJ1-1, with 9 bases fitting TRBD1. CDR3 length: 13 amino acids. Losses at the gene ends were 2 bases for V and 11 bases for J; bases not matched to a gene: 6. Per the germline V gene, CDR1 is MDHEN and CDR2 is SYDVKM. In DNA, the CDR3 is TGTGCCAGCAGTTTAGTGACAGGGGGTTGGGCTTTCTTT. Protein: CASSLVTGGWAFF.

This sequence joins TRBV7-8 and TRBJ2-3, with 8 bases matching TRBD2. This CDR3 has 14 amino acids. CDR1 and CDR2 from the germline V gene are SGHVS and FQNEAQ. Losses at the gene ends were 1 base for V and 7 bases for J; bases not matched to a gene: 4. In nucleotides, the CDR3 is TGTGCCAGCAGCTTAGAGCGGGGGCTCCATACGCAGTATTTT. Its translation: CASSLERGLHTQYF.

This clonotype turned up a few times. V is TRBV2 and J is TRBJ1-2, with TRBD1 matching over 7 bases. This CDR3 is built from 15 residues. V gave up 10 bases and J gave up 5 bases; unmatched junction bases: 16. Germline CDR1 and CDR2: SNHLY and FYNNEI. In DNA, the CDR3 is TGTGCCAATCAAGTAACCGGGACAGCGAAATATGGCTACACCTTC. It codes for CANQVTGTAKYGYTF.

Only a few counts were recorded for this clonotype. This chain uses TRBV12-5 with TRBJ1-1; no definite D call. The V end lost 7 bases, the J end lost 1 base, and 13 bases lay between the germline ends. The CDR3 loop spans 14 amino acids. Germline CDR1 LGHNT, CDR2 FRNRAP. The CDR3 loop is CASAALGSNTEAFF. As DNA, the CDR3 is TGTGCTAGTGCCGCTCTTGGTTCGAACACTGAAGCTTTCTTT.

This clonotype was picked up many times. The chain has TRBV6-5 and TRBJ2-1, with D perhaps TRBD2 (6 bases). CDR3 length equals 13 residues. V lost 1 base and J 7 bases, leaving 8 bases between the germline ends. In germline, CDR1 is MNHEY, CDR2 SVGAGI. CDR3 in amino acids: CASSYFAGNEQFF. CDR3 DNA: TGTGCCAGCAGTTACTTCGCGGGGAATGAGCAGTTCTTC.

This clonotype appeared many times. V usage is TRBV28 and J usage is TRBJ2-7; 9 positions agree with TRBD1. This CDR3 is built from 17 residues. Germline loops: CDR1 MDHEN, CDR2 SYDVKM. Germline trimming cut 5 bases from V and 3 bases from J; bases unmatched to any gene: 14. CDR3 bases: TGTGCCAGCAGTCTAGGGACAGGGTTACCCCACGGCTACGAGCAGTACTTC. It is translated as CASSLGTGLPHGYEQYF.

As to this clonotype: The junction and the germline gene differ at one end; a read error may be behind it. In nucleotides, the CDR3 is TGCACCAGCAGCCAACTCGGACTAGCGGGAGTCCATGAGCAGTTCTTC. It encodes CTSSQLGLAGVHEQFF. The rearrangement uses TRBV4-1 and TRBJ2-1, with TRBD2 matching 13 bases. The CDR3 loop spans 16 amino acids. Per the germline V gene, CDR1 is MGHRA and CDR2 is YSYEKL.

This clonotype was picked up many times. The chain combines TRBV7-8 with TRBJ2-7; D is uncertain. Germline V lookup: CDR1 SGHVS, CDR2 FQNEAQ. Trimming left V 3 bases short and J 0 bases short, with 9 bases between. The CDR3 contains 14 residues. CDR3 bases: TGTGCCAGCAGCTTTGCGACGGGCTCCTACGAGCAGTACTTC. Amino acids: CASSFATGSYEQYF.

The chain has TRBV6-9 and TRBJ2-1, with 9 positions matching TRBD2. The CDR3 extends over 18 amino acids. Trimming removed 1 base from V and 9 bases from J; junction bases left unmatched: 16. Per germline, CDR1 MNHGY and CDR2 SVAAGI. The CDR3 reads CASSYLRLAEGGVGEQFF. The CDR3 region has the DNA TGTGCCAGCAGTTATTTGAGACTAGCGGAGGGGGGGGTGGGTGAGCAGTTCTTC.

This clonotype occurred once. The chain recombines TRBV19 with TRBJ1-2; no definite D call. The CDR3 totals 13 residues. Germline CDR1 LNHDA, CDR2 SQIVND (reference sequence). The V gene lost 3 bases and the J gene lost 1 base, with 6 bases spanning the gap. The CDR3 region is CASSMGGNYGYTF. The CDR3, as DNA: TGTGCCAGTAGTATGGGCGGTAACTATGGCTACACCTTC.

This sequence joins TRBV20-1 and TRBJ2-1, with TRBD2 identical over 13 bases. Losses at the gene ends were 2 bases for V and 3 bases for J; bases not matched to a gene: 7. Germline V lookup: CDR1 DFQATT, CDR2 SNEGSKA (reference sequence). The CDR3 contains 17 residues. The CDR3 region has the DNA TGCAGTGCTAGACGACTAGCGGGGGGTTCCTTCTACAATGAGCAGTTCTTC. Its translation: CSARRLAGGSFYNEQFF.

This clonotype was recorded at least ten times. The rearrangement joins TRBV27 to TRBJ2-1; D is uncertain. This CDR3 has 15 residues. V was clipped by 2 bases and J by 3 bases, with 11 bases between them. Germline V gene sequence: CDR1 MNHEY, CDR2 SMNVEV (reference sequence). The CDR3 region has the DNA TGTGCCAGCAGTTTAGGAATCCTAGGCTACAATGAGCAGTTCTTC. Its translation: CASSLGILGYNEQFF.

The rearrangement links TRBV11-2 to TRBJ2-1; TRBD1 matches 7 bases. The CDR3 is 15 amino acids. V lost 6 bases to trimming and J lost 4 bases; unmatched junction nucleotides: 9. The germline V gene has CDR1 SGHAT and CDR2 FQNNGV. The CDR3 DNA is TGTGCCAGCAGTGATCGGGACAGTCAGTACAATGAGCAGTTCTTC. It specifies CASSDRDSQYNEQFF.

This clonotype was seen many times. V gene TRBV11-2 combines with J gene TRBJ2-1; TRBD2 aligns across 8 bases. The V segment lost 1 base and the J segment 4 bases; nucleotides outside the gene matches: 9. The germline gives CDR1 SGHAT, CDR2 FQNNGV. The CDR3 totals 17 residues. CDR3 residues: CASSLVAPGLEYNEQFF. The CDR3 nucleotides read TGTGCCAGCAGCTTAGTAGCACCGGGACTAGAATACAATGAGCAGTTCTTC.

V usage is TRBV12-3 or TRBV12-4 and J usage is TRBJ2-1, with 8 bases fitting TRBD1. There are 14 residues in the CDR3. V was clipped by 5 bases and J by 2 bases; unmatched bases: 2. CDR3 protein: CASSTGGPYNEQFF. The CDR3 bases are TGTGCCAGCAGTACAGGGGGGCCCTACAATGAGCAGTTCTTC.